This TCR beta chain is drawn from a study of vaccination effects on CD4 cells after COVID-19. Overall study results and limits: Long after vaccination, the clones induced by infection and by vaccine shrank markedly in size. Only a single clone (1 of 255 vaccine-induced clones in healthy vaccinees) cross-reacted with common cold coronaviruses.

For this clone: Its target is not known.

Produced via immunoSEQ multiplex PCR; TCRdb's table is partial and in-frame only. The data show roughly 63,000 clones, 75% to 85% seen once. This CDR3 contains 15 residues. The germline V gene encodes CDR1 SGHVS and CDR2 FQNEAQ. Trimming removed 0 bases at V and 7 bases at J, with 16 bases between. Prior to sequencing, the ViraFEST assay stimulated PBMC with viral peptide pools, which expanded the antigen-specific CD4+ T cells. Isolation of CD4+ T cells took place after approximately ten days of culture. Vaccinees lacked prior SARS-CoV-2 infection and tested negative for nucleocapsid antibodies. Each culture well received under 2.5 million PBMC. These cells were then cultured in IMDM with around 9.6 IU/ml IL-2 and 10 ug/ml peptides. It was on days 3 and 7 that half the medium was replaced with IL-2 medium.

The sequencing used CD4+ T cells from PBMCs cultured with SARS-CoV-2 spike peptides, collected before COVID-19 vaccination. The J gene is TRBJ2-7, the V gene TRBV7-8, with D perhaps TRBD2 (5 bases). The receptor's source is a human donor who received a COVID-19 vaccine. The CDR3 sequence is CASSLAYGGAGEQYV. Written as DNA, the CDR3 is TGTGCCAGCAGCTTAGCGTATGGCGGCGCGGGTGAGCAGTACGTC.